This TCR beta chain was documented in a study of shared clonotypes between healthy human individuals. For the study at large: The study used three CD4 naive, three CD4 memory, two CD8 naive and one CD8 memory plate per donor. Study-level results: Estimated richness values were generally larger in naive subsets than in memory subsets.

Trimming shortened V by 6 bases and J by 3 bases, and 12 bases separated the two germline ends. This CDR3 region has 14 residues. Germline values: CDR1 MNHEY, CDR2 SMNVEV (reference sequence). For this clone: Its antigen is undetermined.

The study drew all its donors from Caucasian adults living in Nashville, Tennessee. Here immunoSEQ multiplex PCR was the method, and the copy in TCRdb shows in-frame clones only, minus some. The profile shows a few hundred thousand clones, about 74% of them singletons. This TCR was recovered from a man in his thirties or forties in good health. Input material: memory CD4+ T cells sorted from blood. Subset described: CD45RA-negative fraction. The chain is built from TRBV27 and TRBJ2-4; D is undetermined. The CDR3 sequence is CASSKVGFKNIQYF. In DNA form, the CDR3 reads TGTGCCAGCAGCAAAGTTGGATTCAAAAACATTCAGTACTTC.